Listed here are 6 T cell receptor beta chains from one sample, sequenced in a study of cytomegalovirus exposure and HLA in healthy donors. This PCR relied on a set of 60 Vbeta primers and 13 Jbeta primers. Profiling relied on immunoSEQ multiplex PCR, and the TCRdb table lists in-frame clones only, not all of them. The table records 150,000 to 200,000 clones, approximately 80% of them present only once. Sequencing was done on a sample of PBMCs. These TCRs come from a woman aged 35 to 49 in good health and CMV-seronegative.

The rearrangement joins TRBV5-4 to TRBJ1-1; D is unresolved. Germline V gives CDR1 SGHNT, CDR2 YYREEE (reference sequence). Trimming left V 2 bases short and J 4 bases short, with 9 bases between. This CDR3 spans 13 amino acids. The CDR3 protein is CASSFRAGTEAFF. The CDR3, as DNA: TGTGCCAGCAGCTTTCGGGCGGGCACTGAAGCTTTCTTT.

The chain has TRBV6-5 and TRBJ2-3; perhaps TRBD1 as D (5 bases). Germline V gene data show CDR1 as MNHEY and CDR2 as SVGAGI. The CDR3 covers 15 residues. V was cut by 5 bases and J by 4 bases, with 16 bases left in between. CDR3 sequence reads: CASSQRAGNADTQYF. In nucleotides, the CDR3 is TGTGCCAGCAGTCAACGTGCAGGGAATGCAGATACGCAGTATTTT.

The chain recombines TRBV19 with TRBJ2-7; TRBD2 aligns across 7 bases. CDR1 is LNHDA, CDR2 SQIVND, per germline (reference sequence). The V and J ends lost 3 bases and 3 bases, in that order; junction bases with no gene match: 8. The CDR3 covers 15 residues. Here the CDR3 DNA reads TGTGCCAGTAGTATTCAAGCGGGGCCATTCTACGAGCAGTACTTC. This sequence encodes CASSIQAGPFYEQYF.

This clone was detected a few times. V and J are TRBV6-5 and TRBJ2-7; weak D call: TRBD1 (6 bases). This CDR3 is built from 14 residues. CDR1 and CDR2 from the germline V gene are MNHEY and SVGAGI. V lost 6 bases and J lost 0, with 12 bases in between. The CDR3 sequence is CASSRTDNSYEQYF. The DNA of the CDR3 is TGTGCCAGCAGCCGGACAGACAACTCCTACGAGCAGTACTTC.

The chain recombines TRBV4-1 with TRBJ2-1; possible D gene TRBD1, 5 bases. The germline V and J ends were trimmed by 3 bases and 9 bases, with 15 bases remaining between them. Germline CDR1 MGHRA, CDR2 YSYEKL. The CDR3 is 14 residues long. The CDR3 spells CASSHTAGPFEQFF. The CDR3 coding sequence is TGCGCCAGCAGCCACACCGCAGGGCCTTTTGAGCAGTTCTTC.

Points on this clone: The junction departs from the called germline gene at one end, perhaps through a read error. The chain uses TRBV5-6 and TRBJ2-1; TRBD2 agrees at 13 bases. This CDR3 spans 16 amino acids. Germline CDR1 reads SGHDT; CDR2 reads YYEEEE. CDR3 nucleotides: TGTGCCAGCAGCTTTTCTCCGGGACTAGCGGGGAATGAGCGGTTCTTC. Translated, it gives CASSFSPGLAGNERFF.